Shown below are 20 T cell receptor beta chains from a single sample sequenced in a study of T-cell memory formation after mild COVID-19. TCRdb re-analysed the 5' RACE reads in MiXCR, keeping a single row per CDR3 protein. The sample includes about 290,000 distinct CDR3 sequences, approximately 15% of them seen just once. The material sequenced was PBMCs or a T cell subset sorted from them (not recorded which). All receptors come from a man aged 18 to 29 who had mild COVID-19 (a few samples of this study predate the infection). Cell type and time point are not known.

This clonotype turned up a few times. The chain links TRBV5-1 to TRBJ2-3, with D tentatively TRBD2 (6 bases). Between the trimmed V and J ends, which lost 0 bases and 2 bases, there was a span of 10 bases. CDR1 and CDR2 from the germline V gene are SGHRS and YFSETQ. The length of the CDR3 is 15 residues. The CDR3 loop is CASSLGGEPTDTQYF. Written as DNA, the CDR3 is TGCGCCAGCAGCTTGGGGGGGGAACCCACAGATACGCAGTATTTT.

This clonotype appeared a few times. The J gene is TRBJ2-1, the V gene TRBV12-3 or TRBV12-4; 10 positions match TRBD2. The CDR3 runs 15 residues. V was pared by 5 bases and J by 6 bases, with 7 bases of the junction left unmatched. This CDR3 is CASSVSGGGRNEQFF. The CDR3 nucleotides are TGTGCCAGCAGTGTCAGCGGGGGGGGTCGCAATGAGCAGTTCTTC.

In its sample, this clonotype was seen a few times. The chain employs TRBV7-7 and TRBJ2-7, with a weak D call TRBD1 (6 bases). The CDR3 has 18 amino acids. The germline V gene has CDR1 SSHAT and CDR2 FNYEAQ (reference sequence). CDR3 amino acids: CASSFSGGAIPFTYEQYV. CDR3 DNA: TGTGCTAGCAGCTTTAGTGGGGGCGCGATCCCCTTCACCTACGAGCAGTACGTC.

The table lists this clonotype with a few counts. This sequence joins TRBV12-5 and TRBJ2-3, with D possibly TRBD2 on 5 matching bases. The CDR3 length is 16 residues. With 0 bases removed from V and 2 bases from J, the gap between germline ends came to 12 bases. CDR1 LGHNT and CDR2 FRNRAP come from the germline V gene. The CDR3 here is CASGLVLGRNTDTQYF. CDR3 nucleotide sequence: TGTGCTAGTGGTTTGGTACTAGGACGGAACACAGATACGCAGTATTTT. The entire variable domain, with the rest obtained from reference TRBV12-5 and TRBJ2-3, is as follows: DARVTQTPRHKVTEMGQEVTMRCQPILGHNTVFWYRQTMMQGLELLAYFRNRAPLDDSGMPKDRFSAEMPDATLATLKIQPSEPRDSAVYFCASGLVLGRNTDTQYFGPGTRLTVL.

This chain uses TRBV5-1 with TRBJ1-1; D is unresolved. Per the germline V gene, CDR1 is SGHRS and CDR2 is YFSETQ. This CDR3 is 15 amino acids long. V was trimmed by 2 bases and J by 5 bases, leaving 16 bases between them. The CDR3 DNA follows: TGCGCCAGCAGCTTCGGGTCCGGCGGGGAAACTGAAGCTTTCTTT. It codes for CASSFGSGGETEAFF. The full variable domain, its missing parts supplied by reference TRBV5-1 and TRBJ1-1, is KAGVTQTPRYLIKTRGQQVTLSCSPISGHRSVSWYQQTPGQGLQFLFEYFSETQRNKGNFPGRFSGRQFSNSRSEMNVSTLELGDSALYLCASSFGSGGETEAFFGQGTRLTVV.

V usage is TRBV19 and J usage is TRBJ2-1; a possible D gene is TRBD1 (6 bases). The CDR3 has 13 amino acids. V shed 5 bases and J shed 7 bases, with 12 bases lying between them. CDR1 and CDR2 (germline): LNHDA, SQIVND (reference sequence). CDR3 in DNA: TGTGCCAGTAGTCTGGGGGCATCAAATGAGCAGTTCTTC. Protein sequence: CASSLGASNEQFF.

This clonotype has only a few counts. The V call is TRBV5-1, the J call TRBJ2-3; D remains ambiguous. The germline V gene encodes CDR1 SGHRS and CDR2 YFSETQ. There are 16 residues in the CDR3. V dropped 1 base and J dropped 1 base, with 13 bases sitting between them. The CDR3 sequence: CASSLRAAHGTDTQYF. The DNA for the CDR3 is TGCGCCAGCAGCTTGAGGGCAGCCCATGGCACAGATACGCAGTATTTT.

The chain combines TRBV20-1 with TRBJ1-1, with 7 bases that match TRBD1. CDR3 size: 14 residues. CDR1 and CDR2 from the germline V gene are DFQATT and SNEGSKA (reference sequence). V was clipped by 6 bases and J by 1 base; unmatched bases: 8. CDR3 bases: TGCAGTGCAAGACAGGGCCATAAGAACACTGAAGCTTTCTTT. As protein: CSARQGHKNTEAFF.

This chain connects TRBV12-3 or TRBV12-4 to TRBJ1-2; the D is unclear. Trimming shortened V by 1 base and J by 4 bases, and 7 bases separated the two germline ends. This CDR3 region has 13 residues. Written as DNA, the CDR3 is TGTGCCAGCAGTTTAGGCACGGTCTATGGCTACACCTTC. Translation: CASSLGTVYGYTF.

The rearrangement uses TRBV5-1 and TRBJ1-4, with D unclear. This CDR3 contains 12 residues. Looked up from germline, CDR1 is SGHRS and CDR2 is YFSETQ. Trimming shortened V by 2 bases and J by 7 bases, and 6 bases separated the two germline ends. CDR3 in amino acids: CASSFLGEKLFF. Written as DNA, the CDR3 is TGCGCCAGCAGCTTTTTAGGTGAAAAACTGTTTTTT.

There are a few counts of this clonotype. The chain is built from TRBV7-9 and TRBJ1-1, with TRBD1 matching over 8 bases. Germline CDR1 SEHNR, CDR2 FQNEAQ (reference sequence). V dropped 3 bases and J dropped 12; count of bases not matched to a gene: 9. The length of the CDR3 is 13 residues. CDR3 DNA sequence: TGTGCCAGCAGCTTGGGCTTCCAGGGGGCGACTTTCTTT. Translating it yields CASSLGFQGATFF.

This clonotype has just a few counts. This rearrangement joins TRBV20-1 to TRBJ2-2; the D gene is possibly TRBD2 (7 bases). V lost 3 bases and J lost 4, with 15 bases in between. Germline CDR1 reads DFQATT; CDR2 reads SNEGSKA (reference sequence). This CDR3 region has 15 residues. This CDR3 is CSASWGGPGTGELFF. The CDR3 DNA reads TGCAGTGCTAGTTGGGGGGGCCCTGGCACCGGGGAGCTGTTTTTT.

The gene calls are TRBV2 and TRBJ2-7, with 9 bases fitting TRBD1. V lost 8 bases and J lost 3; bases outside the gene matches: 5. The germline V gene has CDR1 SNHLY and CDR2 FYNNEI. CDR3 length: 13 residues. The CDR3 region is CASRRDRVYEQYF. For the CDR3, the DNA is TGTGCCAGCCGCCGGGACAGGGTCTACGAGCAGTACTTC.

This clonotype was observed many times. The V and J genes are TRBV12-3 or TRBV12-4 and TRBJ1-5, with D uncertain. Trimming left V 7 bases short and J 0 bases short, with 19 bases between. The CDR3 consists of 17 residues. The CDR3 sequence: CASTLIPDRDSNQPQHF. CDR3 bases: TGTGCCAGCACATTAATCCCCGACCGGGATAGCAATCAGCCCCAGCATTTT.

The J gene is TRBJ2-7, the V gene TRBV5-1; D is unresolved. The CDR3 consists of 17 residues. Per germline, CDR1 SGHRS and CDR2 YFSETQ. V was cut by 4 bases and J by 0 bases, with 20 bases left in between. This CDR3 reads CASSPSWQQIVSYEQYF. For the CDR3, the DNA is TGCGCCAGCAGCCCAAGTTGGCAACAGATAGTCTCCTACGAGCAGTACTTC.

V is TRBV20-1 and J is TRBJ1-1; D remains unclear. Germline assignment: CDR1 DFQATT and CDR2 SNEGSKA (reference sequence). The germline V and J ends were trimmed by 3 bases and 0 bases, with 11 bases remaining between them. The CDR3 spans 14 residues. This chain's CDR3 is CSARPRRMNTEAFF. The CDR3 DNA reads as TGCAGTGCTAGGCCCCGGCGCATGAACACTGAAGCTTTCTTT.

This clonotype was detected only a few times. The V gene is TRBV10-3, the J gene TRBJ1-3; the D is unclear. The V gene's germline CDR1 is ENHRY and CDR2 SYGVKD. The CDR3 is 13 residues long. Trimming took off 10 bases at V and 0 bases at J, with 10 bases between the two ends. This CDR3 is CATRGSSGNTIYF. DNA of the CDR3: TGTGCCACCCGGGGAAGCTCTGGAAACACCATATATTTT.

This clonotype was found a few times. Here the CDR3 DNA reads TGCAGCCCGGCTAGCGGGGCCTACGAGCAGTACTTC. It encodes CSPASGAYEQYF. V gene TRBV29-1 combines with J gene TRBJ2-7; 9 nucleotides line up with TRBD2. J was trimmed by 2 bases and V by 8 bases; bases with no gene match: 4. The germline V gene has CDR1 SQVTM and CDR2 ANQGSEA. The CDR3 is 12 residues long.

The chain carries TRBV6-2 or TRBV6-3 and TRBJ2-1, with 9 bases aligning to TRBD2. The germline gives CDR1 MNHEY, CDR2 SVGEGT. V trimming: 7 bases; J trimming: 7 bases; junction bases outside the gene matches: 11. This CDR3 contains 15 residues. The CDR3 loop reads CASKRGGGARNEQFF. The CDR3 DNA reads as TGTGCCAGCAAGCGAGGCGGGGGGGCTAGGAATGAGCAGTTCTTC.

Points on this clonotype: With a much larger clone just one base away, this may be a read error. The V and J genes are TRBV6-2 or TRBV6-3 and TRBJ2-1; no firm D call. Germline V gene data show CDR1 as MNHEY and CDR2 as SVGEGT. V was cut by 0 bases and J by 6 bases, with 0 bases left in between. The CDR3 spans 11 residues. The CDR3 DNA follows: TGTGCCAGCAGTTACTCCAATGAGCAGTTCTTC. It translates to CASSYSNEQFF.